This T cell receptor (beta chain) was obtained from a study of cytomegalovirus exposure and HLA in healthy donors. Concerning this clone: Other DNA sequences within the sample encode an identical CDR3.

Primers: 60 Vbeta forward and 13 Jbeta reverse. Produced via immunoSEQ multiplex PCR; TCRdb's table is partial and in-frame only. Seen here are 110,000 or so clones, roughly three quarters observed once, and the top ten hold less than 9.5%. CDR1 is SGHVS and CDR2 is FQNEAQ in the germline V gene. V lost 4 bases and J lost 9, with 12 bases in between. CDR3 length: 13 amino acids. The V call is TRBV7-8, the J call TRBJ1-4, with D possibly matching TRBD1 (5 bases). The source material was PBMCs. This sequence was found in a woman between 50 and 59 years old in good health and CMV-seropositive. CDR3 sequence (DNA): TGTGCCAGCAGCTCCCGACAGAGCCAAAAACTGTTTTTT. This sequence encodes CASSSRQSQKLFF.